Following are 14 T cell receptor beta chains from one sample sequenced in a study of T cells of healthy individuals. Using its own MiXCR run on the 5' RACE reads, TCRdb lists one record per CDR3 protein. The sample includes tens of thousands of distinct CDR3 sequences, about 4.2% of them seen just once. The receptors were gathered from a human donor in good health.

This clonotype was observed at least ten times. The chain joins TRBV7-9 to TRBJ1-5, with no clear D. V shed 1 base and J shed 5 bases, with 18 bases lying between them. The CDR3 has 17 amino acids. CDR1 is SEHNR, CDR2 FQNEAQ, per germline (reference sequence). The CDR3 DNA reads as TGTGCCAGCAGCTTAGGACGGCTTCCCAAGCATCATCAGCCCCAGCATTTT. This sequence encodes CASSLGRLPKHHQPQHF.

This clonotype appeared a few times. The rearrangement uses TRBV19 and TRBJ1-3, with D maybe TRBD1 (6 bases). Germline CDR1 and CDR2: LNHDA and SQIVND (reference sequence). V was clipped by 3 bases and J by 3 bases, with 12 bases between them. CDR3 length: 15 amino acids. CDR3 nucleotides: TGTGCCAGTAGTATCACCGGGGGCATTGGAAACACCATATATTTT. It codes for CASSITGGIGNTIYF. Drawing the rest from reference TRBV19 and TRBJ1-3, the complete variable domain is DGGITQSPKYLFRKEGQNVTLSCEQNLNHDAMYWYRQDPGQGLRLIYYSQIVNDFQKGDIAEGYSVSREKKESFPLTVTSAQKNPTAFYLCASSITGGIGNTIYFGEGSWLTVV.

This clonotype was counted a few times. The J gene is TRBJ2-6, the V gene TRBV30; the match to TRBD1 covers 9 bases. Trimming at V came to 1 base and at J to 4 bases, leaving 11 bases not matched to a gene. This CDR3 comprises 18 residues. Germline-derived CDR1 and CDR2 are GTSNPN and SVGIG (reference sequence). The CDR3 spells CAWSGTGTGTSGANVLTF. The CDR3, as DNA: TGTGCCTGGAGTGGGACCGGGACAGGGACGTCAGGGGCCAACGTCCTGACTTTC.

The chain couples TRBV6-5 to TRBJ2-6, with 9 bases identical to TRBD1. Per germline, CDR1 MNHEY and CDR2 SVGAGI. V trimming: 5 bases; J trimming: 4 bases; junction bases outside the gene matches: 6. CDR3 length: 16 residues. Here the CDR3 reads CASSEWTGVGANVLTF. The CDR3 nucleotides are TGTGCCAGCAGTGAGTGGACAGGGGTAGGGGCCAACGTCCTGACTTTC.

This clonotype was recorded many times. The germline gene is not matched at one end of the junction; a read error may be the cause. CDR3: CASSLAGLSTDTQYF. The DNA of the CDR3 is TGTGCCAGCAGCTTAGCGGGTTTAAGTACAGATACGCAGTATTTT. This chain connects TRBV5-1 to TRBJ2-3, with 7 bases fitting TRBD2. The germline V gene encodes CDR1 SGHRS and CDR2 YFSETQ. This CDR3 comprises 15 residues.

This clonotype was seen ten or more times. This rearrangement joins TRBV19 to TRBJ1-2; D ambiguous. CDR1 and CDR2 from the germline V gene are LNHDA and SQIVND (reference sequence). This CDR3 is built from 16 residues. V shed 5 bases and J shed 1 base, with 17 bases lying between them. CDR3 in amino acids: CASSELTDNLNYGYTF. The CDR3 DNA sequence: TGTGCCAGTAGTGAACTTACTGATAACCTTAACTATGGCTACACCTTC.

There are a few counts of this clonotype. The genes are TRBV14 and TRBJ2-3, with D hard to call. Germline V CDR1 and CDR2: SGHDN, FVKESK. CDR3 length equals 14 residues. V shed 0 bases and J shed 4 bases, with 8 bases lying between them. In DNA form, the CDR3 reads TGTGCCAGCAGCCAAGACTTGATTGCAGATACGCAGTATTTT. This codes for CASSQDLIADTQYF.

In its sample, this clonotype was seen a few times. V and J are TRBV24-1 and TRBJ2-1; unclear D gene. V was pared by 3 bases and J by 10 bases, with 9 bases between. Germline values: CDR1 KGHDR, CDR2 SFDVKD. The CDR3 is 12 residues long. The CDR3 protein is CATSDPHWEQFF. The CDR3 region has the DNA TGTGCCACCAGTGATCCGCATTGGGAGCAGTTCTTC.

The table lists this clonotype with many counts. The J gene is TRBJ2-7, the V gene TRBV6-2 or TRBV6-3; D is unclear. The CDR3 is made up of 12 amino acids. Germline CDR1 and CDR2: MNHEY and SVGEGT. Trimming removed 7 bases from V and 3 bases from J, with 10 bases in between. DNA of the CDR3: TGTGCCAGCATACTTGCGGACTACGAGCAGTACTTC. Encoded protein: CASILADYEQYF.

This chain uses TRBV24-1 with TRBJ2-7; D is unclear. The CDR3 sequence is 11 residues long. Germline CDR1 KGHDR, CDR2 SFDVKD. V lost 9 bases and J 2 bases, leaving 7 bases between the germline ends. This chain's CDR3 is CATADTYEQYF. CDR3 nucleotide sequence: TGTGCCACCGCAGATACCTACGAGCAGTACTTC.

This clonotype was observed at least ten times. This chain uses TRBV24-1 with TRBJ1-5; the D is unclear. Between the trimmed V and J ends, which lost 6 bases and 4 bases, there was a span of 12 bases. Germline CDR1 and CDR2: KGHDR and SFDVKD. The CDR3 consists of 14 residues. This CDR3 is CATSNQQSNQPQHF. The CDR3 coding sequence is TGTGCCACCAGTAATCAGCAGAGTAATCAGCCCCAGCATTTT.

This clonotype was counted ten times or more. This chain uses TRBV27 with TRBJ2-1; possible D gene TRBD1, 5 bases. The CDR3 is made up of 15 amino acids. V was trimmed by 7 bases and J by 4 bases, leaving 17 bases between them. From germline, CDR1 is MNHEY and CDR2 SMNVEV (reference sequence). The CDR3 DNA is TGTGCCAGCAAAAAGACAGAGACGTTATACAATGAGCAGTTCTTC. This encodes CASKKTETLYNEQFF.

The chain uses TRBV10-3 and TRBJ1-2; D remains unclear. This CDR3 region has 14 residues. Trimming pared 4 bases from V and 4 bases from J, leaving 13 bases between. Germline assignment: CDR1 ENHRY and CDR2 SYGVKD. The CDR3 bases are TGTGCCATCAGTGTAGGGCAATCAGTCTATGGCTACACCTTC. Protein: CAISVGQSVYGYTF.

This clonotype was detected ten times or more. V gene TRBV4-2 combines with J gene TRBJ1-1, with a possible D match to TRBD1 (5 bases). The germline V gene has CDR1 LGHNA and CDR2 YNFKEQ. The CDR3 consists of 12 residues. Trimming shortened V by 3 bases and J by 10 bases, and 12 bases separated the two germline ends. The CDR3 DNA is TGTGCCAGCAGCCATTCCGACAGTAGAGCTTTCTTT. Residues: CASSHSDSRAFF.